Below, 27 T cell receptor beta chains from the same sample are listed, as sequenced in a study of response to subunit inactivated influenza vaccine. TCRdb fed the RT-PCR reads into MiXCR, producing one record per CDR3 protein. The sample includes some 640,000 distinct CDR3 sequences, about 15% of them seen just once. The sequencing used PBMCs from blood, collected around 15 days before vaccination. The receptors here all came from a man aged 50 to 60 who received an inactivated influenza vaccine.

This clonotype was counted ten times or more. This rearrangement joins TRBV12-3 or TRBV12-4 to TRBJ2-1; 11 bases map to TRBD2. CDR3 size: 14 residues. Trimming cost V 4 bases and J 7 bases; bases outside gene matches: 3. CDR3 sequence (DNA): TGTGCCAGCAGTTCTAGCGGGGGGACTAATGAGCAGTTCTTC. It is translated as CASSSSGGTNEQFF.

The chain couples TRBV6-4 to TRBJ2-3, with D unresolved. The CDR3 contains 14 residues. CDR1 is MRHNA, CDR2 SNTAGT, per germline. V was trimmed by 4 bases and J by 1 base, leaving 9 bases between them. Here the CDR3 DNA reads TGTGCCAGCAGTGGGACGACCCGCACAGATACGCAGTATTTT. Translated, it gives CASSGTTRTDTQYF.

This clonotype was seen more than once but under ten times. The chain uses TRBV3-1 and TRBJ2-5; D not resolved. This CDR3 is 14 amino acids long. Germline values: CDR1 LGHDT, CDR2 YNNKEL (reference sequence). V was pared by 3 bases and J by 1 base, with 9 bases between. Here the CDR3 reads CASSQGWGQETQYF. The DNA of the CDR3 is TGTGCCAGCAGCCAGGGGTGGGGCCAAGAGACCCAGTACTTC.

This chain uses TRBV28 with TRBJ2-2; D remains ambiguous. The CDR3 has 15 amino acids. The V gene's germline CDR1 is MDHEN and CDR2 SYDVKM. With 6 bases removed from V and 0 bases from J, the gap between germline ends came to 11 bases. CDR3 protein: CASSTRTPNTGELFF. CDR3 DNA: TGTGCCAGCAGCACAAGGACCCCGAACACCGGGGAGCTGTTTTTT.

The genes are TRBV7-9 and TRBJ1-1, with unresolved D. CDR3 length equals 13 residues. Germline loops: CDR1 SEHNR, CDR2 FQNEAQ (reference sequence). Between the trimmed V and J ends, which lost 4 bases and 7 bases, there was a span of 13 bases. CDR3 DNA sequence: TGTGCCAGCAGCTCTGGGCGCCGCAGTGAAGCTTTCTTT. This gives the protein CASSSGRRSEAFF.

This clonotype has a handful of counts. The gene calls are TRBV18 and TRBJ2-2, with 11 bases identical to TRBD2. The CDR3 length is 15 residues. CDR1 is KGHSH, CDR2 LQKENI, per germline. The J segment lost 0 bases and the V segment lost 8 bases, leaving 2 bases of the junction unmatched. CDR3 nucleotides: TGTGCCAGCACGACTAGCGGGACGAACACCGGGGAGCTGTTTTTT. This gives the protein CASTTSGTNTGELFF.

This clonotype came up many times. The DNA is left out, because the CDR3 cannot be placed on it with certainty; the CDR3 is given as TCRdb lists it. The chain links TRBV7-9 to TRBJ2-3. Germline assignment: CDR1 SEHNR and CDR2 FQNEAQ (reference sequence). The CDR3 comprises 14 residues, both ends counted. The CDR3 is CASSSLYQADTQYF.

The sample holds one count of this clonotype. A much larger clone differs from this one at a single base, so this may be a read error. The V and J genes are TRBV3-1 and TRBJ2-1, with no clear D. CDR1 is LGHDT and CDR2 is YNNKEL in the germline V gene (reference sequence). The CDR3 is 12 residues long. The V gene lost 1 base and the J gene lost 6 bases, with 4 bases spanning the gap. The CDR3 DNA reads TGTGCCAGCAGCCAAGTACGCAATGAGCAGTTCTTC. Translated: CASSQVRNEQFF.

The V gene is TRBV7-2, the J gene TRBJ1-2; the D gene is possibly TRBD1 (5 bases). The CDR3 extends over 15 amino acids. V lost 6 bases and J 3 bases, leaving 17 bases between the germline ends. Per the germline V gene, CDR1 is SGHTA and CDR2 is FQGNSA. The CDR3 DNA follows: TGTGCCAGCAGTTTGCGCCACTCAGGGCACTATGGCTACACCTTC. It is translated as CASSLRHSGHYGYTF.

This clonotype was seen ten or more times. J is TRBJ2-1 and V is TRBV5-1; D is possibly TRBD1 (6 bases). The germline V gene has CDR1 SGHRS and CDR2 YFSETQ. This CDR3 is 16 amino acids long. V was clipped by 3 bases and J by 5 bases, with 18 bases between them. The chain's CDR3 is CASSSIRGARDNEQFF. The CDR3 DNA is TGCGCCAGCAGCTCAATCAGGGGCGCGCGAGACAATGAGCAGTTCTTC.

This clonotype was seen only a few times. The rearrangement links TRBV7-9 to TRBJ1-4; D unresolved. The germline CDR1 and CDR2 sequences are SEHNR and FQNEAQ (reference sequence). The CDR3 is 16 residues long. V gave up 5 bases and J gave up 0 bases, with 13 bases separating them. In DNA form, the CDR3 reads TGTGCCAGCAGCCCCTTAGGCGGGACAACTAATGAAAAACTGTTTTTT. Translated, it gives CASSPLGGTTNEKLFF.

Remarks on this clonotype: This may arise from a read error, as a much more abundant clone is one base away. V is TRBV14 and J is TRBJ2-2; a possible D gene is TRBD1 (6 bases). In germline, CDR1 is SGHDN, CDR2 FVKESK. This CDR3 has 14 residues. This chain's CDR3 is CASSLDRTTGELLF. CDR3 nucleotides: TGTGCCAGCAGCCTGGACAGAACCACCGGGGAGCTGCTTTTT.

In its sample, this clonotype was seen many times. The chain employs TRBV5-6 and TRBJ2-1; D not certain. V lost 0 bases, J lost 12 bases, and 10 bases lay in between. CDR1 is SGHDT and CDR2 is YYEEEE in the germline V gene. This CDR3 is built from 12 residues. The CDR3 spells CASSLVGISQFF. CDR3 coding DNA: TGTGCCAGCAGCTTGGTTGGAATCTCGCAGTTCTTC.

The table lists this clonotype with a few counts. The chain combines TRBV7-8 with TRBJ2-3, with 10 bases fitting TRBD2. The CDR3 spans 19 residues. The ends lost 5 bases at V and 0 bases at J; junction bases unmatched: 14. The germline gives CDR1 SGHVS, CDR2 FQNEAQ. The chain's CDR3 is CASSQIWASGGISTDTQYF. For the CDR3, the DNA is TGTGCCAGCAGCCAGATCTGGGCTAGCGGGGGAATTAGCACAGATACGCAGTATTTT.

This clonotype was counted a few times. The V gene is TRBV30, the J gene TRBJ1-1; D is unclear. Germline V gene lookup returns CDR1 GTSNPN and CDR2 SVGIG (reference sequence). This CDR3 contains 11 residues. V lost 4 bases and J lost 3, with 6 bases in between. The CDR3 reads CAWKVDTEAFF. In nucleotides, the CDR3 is TGTGCCTGGAAGGTGGACACTGAAGCTTTCTTT.

Only a few counts were recorded for this clonotype. The rearrangement uses TRBV3-1 and TRBJ2-7; 7 bases map to TRBD1. The CDR3 consists of 15 residues. Germline lookup yields CDR1 LGHDT and CDR2 YNNKEL (reference sequence). The trim removed 2 bases at V and 5 bases at J, leaving 9 bases unmatched. The CDR3 spells CASSQLTGAPHEQYF. In DNA, the CDR3 is TGTGCCAGCAGCCAACTCACAGGGGCCCCTCACGAGCAGTACTTC.

This clonotype was observed a handful of times. The chain couples TRBV21-1 to TRBJ2-1; no check of the table's D call, TRBD1, against the DNA was made. TRBV21-1 has pseudogene status. The CDR3 is 15 residues long. The CDR3 DNA is TGTGCCAGCAGCCCCCGCGACAGGGGGTACAATGAGCAGTTCTTC. This codes for CASSPRDRGYNEQFF.

This clonotype was seen many times. The CDR3: CASSRQGSSYEQYF. The CDR3 coding sequence is TGTGCCAGCAGTCGGCAGGGGTCCTCCTACGAGCAGTACTTC. V and J are TRBV5-6 and TRBJ2-7; weak D call: TRBD1 (6 bases). The CDR3 runs 14 residues. V was clipped by 5 bases and J by 0 bases, with 12 bases between them. Germline loops: CDR1 SGHDT, CDR2 YYEEEE.

This clonotype was counted at least ten times. The chain combines TRBV4-1 with TRBJ2-1; 9 bases are a match to TRBD2. J was trimmed by 3 bases and V by 5 bases; bases with no gene match: 2. Germline V gene sequence: CDR1 MGHRA, CDR2 YSYEKL. This CDR3 region has 14 residues. The CDR3 DNA is TGCGCCAGCAGCGGGACTAGCCTCTACAATGAGCAGTTCTTC. Translation: CASSGTSLYNEQFF.

This clonotype was picked up a small number of times. The chain links TRBV5-1 to TRBJ2-5; 7 positions match TRBD2. The CDR3 has 13 residues. The ends lost 7 bases at V and 5 bases at J; junction bases unmatched: 8. Germline CDR1 reads SGHRS; CDR2 reads YFSETQ. The CDR3 sequence: CASRIAGGETQYF. DNA of the CDR3: TGCGCCAGCCGGATAGCGGGTGGGGAGACCCAGTACTTC.

The V call is TRBV2, the J call TRBJ1-6, with TRBD1 as a possible D gene (6 bases). CDR1 SNHLY and CDR2 FYNNEI come from the germline V gene. Trimming stripped 6 bases from V and 9 bases from J, with 6 bases between. There are 11 residues in the CDR3. The CDR3 bases are TGTGCCAGCAGCAGGGGTTCACCCCTCCACTTT. Its translation is CASSRGSPLHF.

The chain carries TRBV5-5 and TRBJ1-2; no clear D. Trimming took 1 base from V and 2 from J, leaving 9 bases between them. The CDR3 runs to 14 residues. Germline lookup yields CDR1 SGHKS and CDR2 YYEKEE (reference sequence). The CDR3 reads CASSLFNSNYGYTF. CDR3 nucleotide sequence: TGTGCCAGCAGCTTGTTTAACAGCAACTATGGCTACACCTTC.

The chain couples TRBV28 to TRBJ2-5; 10 bases are shared with TRBD2. V lost 5 bases, J lost 2 bases, and 8 bases stayed unmatched. The CDR3 is 16 amino acids. Germline V gene data show CDR1 as MDHEN and CDR2 as SYDVKM. CDR3 in DNA: TGTGCCAGCAGTATCCGACTAGCGGGCTTACAAGAGACCCAGTACTTC. Protein: CASSIRLAGLQETQYF.

The chain combines TRBV20-1 with TRBJ2-5, with D maybe TRBD2 (6 bases). The CDR3 covers 15 residues. Germline-derived CDR1 and CDR2 are DFQATT and SNEGSKA (reference sequence). Trimming stripped 6 bases from V and 7 bases from J, with 24 bases between. Written as DNA, the CDR3 is TGCAGTGCCCCCCTAGGGCTTCCCTTCGGGGGGACCCAGTACTTC. Encoded protein: CSAPLGLPFGGTQYF.

The rearrangement joins TRBV12-3 or TRBV12-4 to TRBJ2-7, with D tentatively TRBD1 (6 bases). V dropped 5 bases and J dropped 6 bases, with 14 bases sitting between them. This CDR3 is built from 13 residues. This CDR3 is CASSAAGAGEQYF. For the CDR3, the DNA is TGTGCCAGCAGTGCGGCAGGGGCAGGCGAGCAGTACTTC.

The sample holds a few counts of this clonotype. This rearrangement joins TRBV5-4 to TRBJ2-1; 10 bases are a match to TRBD2. Germline trimming cut 0 bases from V and 4 bases from J; bases unmatched to any gene: 7. CDR3 length equals 17 residues. Germline V gene lookup returns CDR1 SGHNT and CDR2 YYREEE (reference sequence). The CDR3 is CASSLDWASGSYNEQFF. CDR3 in DNA: TGTGCCAGCAGCTTGGATTGGGCTAGCGGGAGTTACAATGAGCAGTTCTTC.

This clonotype turned up a few times. The chain recombines TRBV12-3 or TRBV12-4 with TRBJ1-2, with TRBD1 identical over 7 bases. V was clipped by 4 bases and J by 8 bases; unmatched bases: 16. The CDR3 has 16 residues. CDR3 coding DNA: TGTGCCAGCAGTTGGGCTTCCAAGGGCAGGGGGGGAGGCTACACCTTC. Its protein is CASSWASKGRGGGYTF.